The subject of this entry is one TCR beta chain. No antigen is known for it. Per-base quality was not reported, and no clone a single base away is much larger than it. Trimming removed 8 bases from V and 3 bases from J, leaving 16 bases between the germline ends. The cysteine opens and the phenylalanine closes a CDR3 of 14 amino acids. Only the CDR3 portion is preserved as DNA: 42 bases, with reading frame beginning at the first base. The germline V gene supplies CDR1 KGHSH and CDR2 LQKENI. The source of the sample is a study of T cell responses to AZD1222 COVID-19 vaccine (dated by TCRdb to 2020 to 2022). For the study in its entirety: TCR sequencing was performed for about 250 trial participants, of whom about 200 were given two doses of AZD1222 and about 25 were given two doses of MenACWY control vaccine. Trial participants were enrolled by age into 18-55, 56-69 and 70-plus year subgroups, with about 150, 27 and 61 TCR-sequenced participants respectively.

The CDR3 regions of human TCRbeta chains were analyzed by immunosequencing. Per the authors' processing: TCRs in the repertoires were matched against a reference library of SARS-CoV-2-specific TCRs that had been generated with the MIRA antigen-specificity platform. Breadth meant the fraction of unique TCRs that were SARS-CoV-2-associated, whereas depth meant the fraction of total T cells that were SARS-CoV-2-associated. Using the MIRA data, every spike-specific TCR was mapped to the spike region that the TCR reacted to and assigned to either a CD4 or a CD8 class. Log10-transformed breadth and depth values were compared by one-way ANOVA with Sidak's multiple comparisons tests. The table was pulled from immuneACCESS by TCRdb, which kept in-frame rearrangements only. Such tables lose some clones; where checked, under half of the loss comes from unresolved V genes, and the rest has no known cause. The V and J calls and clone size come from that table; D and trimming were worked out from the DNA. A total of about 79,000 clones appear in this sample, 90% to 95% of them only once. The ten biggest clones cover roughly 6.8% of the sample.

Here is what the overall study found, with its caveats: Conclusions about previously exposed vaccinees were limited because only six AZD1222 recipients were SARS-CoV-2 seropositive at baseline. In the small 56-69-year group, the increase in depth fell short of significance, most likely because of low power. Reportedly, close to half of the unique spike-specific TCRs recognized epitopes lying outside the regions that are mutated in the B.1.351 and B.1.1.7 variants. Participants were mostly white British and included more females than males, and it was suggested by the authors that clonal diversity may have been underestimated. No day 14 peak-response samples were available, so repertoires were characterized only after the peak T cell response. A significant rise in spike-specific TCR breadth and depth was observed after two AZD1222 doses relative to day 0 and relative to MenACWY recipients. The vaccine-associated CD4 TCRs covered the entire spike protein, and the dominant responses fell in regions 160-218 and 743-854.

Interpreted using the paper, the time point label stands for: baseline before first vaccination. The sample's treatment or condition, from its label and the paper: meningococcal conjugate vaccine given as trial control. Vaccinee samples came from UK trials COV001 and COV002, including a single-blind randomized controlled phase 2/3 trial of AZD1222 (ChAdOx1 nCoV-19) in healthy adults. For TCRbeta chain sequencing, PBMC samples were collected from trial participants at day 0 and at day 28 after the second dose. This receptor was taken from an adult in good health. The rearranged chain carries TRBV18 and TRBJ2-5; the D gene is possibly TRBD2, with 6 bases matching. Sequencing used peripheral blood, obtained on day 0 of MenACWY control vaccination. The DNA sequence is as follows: TGTGCCAGCCACCCCCGGGGGATCGAAGAGACCCAGTACTTC. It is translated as CASHPRGIEETQYF.